This T cell receptor beta chain was sequenced during a study of blood T cells in healthy people across ages. Study-wide background: Template-switching capture recovered about one barcoded beta molecule per two T cells.

The germline V gene encodes CDR1 SQVTM and CDR2 ANQGSEA. Trimming removed 4 bases at V and 2 bases at J, with 6 bases between. This CDR3 contains 11 residues. It was with a sample-barcoded 5' primer and a J-beta primer mix that a second PCR of roughly 7 to 11 cycles was run. Every cDNA molecule carried a tag from a template-switch adaptor bearing 12 random nucleotides. TCRdb re-called the 5' RACE reads with MiXCR, one entry per CDR3 protein. The sample consists of roughly 1.4 million distinct CDR3 sequences, 45% to 70% of them appearing once. The sequence was collected from a man aged 18 to 30 in good health. The sequenced material came from blood. The chain uses TRBV29-1 and TRBJ2-7; D unresolved. CDR3 sequence (DNA): TGCAGCGTTGCCGCGACCTACGAGCAGTACTTC. Amino acids: CSVAATYEQYF.